These 18 T cell receptor beta chains came from one sample sequenced in a study of T cell responses to AZD1222 COVID-19 vaccine. TCRdb keeps only in-frame clones here, not all; method: immunoSEQ multiplex PCR. This sample has fewer than 150,000 clones, with roughly 90% found just once. The starting material was peripheral blood, obtained 28 days after the second AZD1222 dose. These receptors were collected from an adult who received the AZD1222 COVID-19 vaccine.

The chain uses TRBV19 and TRBJ1-2; 8 positions agree with TRBD1. CDR1 LNHDA and CDR2 SQIVND come from the germline V gene (reference sequence). CDR3 length equals 13 residues. V lost 9 bases, J lost 5 bases, and 8 bases stayed unmatched. Here the CDR3 reads CASRYDRGYGYTF. The CDR3 DNA sequence: TGTGCCAGCCGATATGACAGGGGTTATGGCTACACCTTC.

J is TRBJ2-7 and V is TRBV6-5; 10 positions agree with TRBD1. Germline CDR1 and CDR2: MNHEY and SVGAGI. With V trimmed by 6 bases and J by 2 bases, 7 bases remained unmatched. CDR3 length: 15 amino acids. The CDR3 DNA sequence: TGTGCCAGCAGGGTGGTGGGGACAGGGGCCTACGAGCAGTACTTC. It encodes CASRVVGTGAYEQYF.

This sequence joins TRBV27 and TRBJ2-5, with 11 bases matching TRBD2. The V and J ends lost 6 bases and 2 bases, in that order; junction bases with no gene match: 5. Per the germline V gene, CDR1 is MNHEY and CDR2 is SMNVEV (reference sequence). This CDR3 comprises 15 residues. The CDR3 protein is CASRTLAGGQETQYF. In DNA, the CDR3 is TGTGCCAGCAGGACGCTAGCGGGGGGACAAGAGACCCAGTACTTC.

The rearrangement uses TRBV7-2 and TRBJ2-7; no firm D call. The V end lost 0 bases, the J end lost 6 bases, and 9 bases lay between the germline ends. Germline values: CDR1 SGHTA, CDR2 FQGNSA. The CDR3 is 13 amino acids. This CDR3 reads CASSLAGRSEQYF. The CDR3 nucleotides read TGTGCCAGCAGCTTAGCCGGACGATCCGAGCAGTACTTC.

The chain has TRBV27 and TRBJ1-2; D call uncertain. The CDR3 loop spans 14 amino acids. Germline V gene sequence: CDR1 MNHEY, CDR2 SMNVEV (reference sequence). V dropped 3 bases and J dropped 2 bases, with 10 bases sitting between them. Here the CDR3 reads CASSFRTGNYGYTF. The CDR3 nucleotides read TGTGCCAGCAGTTTCCGAACCGGGAACTATGGCTACACCTTC.

The chain employs TRBV28 and TRBJ2-2, with D perhaps being TRBD1 or TRBD2 (5 bases each). V lost 7 bases and J lost 6, with 24 bases in between. CDR1 MDHEN and CDR2 SYDVKM come from the germline V gene. The CDR3 runs 17 residues. The chain's CDR3 is CASTNIAGAVGSGELFF. The CDR3 nucleotides read TGTGCCAGCACTAACATTGCCGGGGCAGTCGGGTCCGGGGAGCTGTTTTTT.

This clone was counted once. The chain joins TRBV11-2 to TRBJ2-1; D is perhaps TRBD2 (5 bases). Trimming shortened V by 1 base and J by 9 bases, and 16 bases separated the two germline ends. From germline, CDR1 is SGHAT and CDR2 FQNNGV. There are 15 residues in the CDR3. The CDR3 region is CASSLVVGLRAEQFF. The CDR3 nucleotides read TGTGCCAGCAGCTTAGTGGTAGGACTTAGGGCTGAGCAGTTCTTC.

This clone was detected a few times. The chain recombines TRBV9 with TRBJ1-3, with D unclear. V was trimmed by 3 bases and J by 6 bases, leaving 10 bases between them. Germline V gene data show CDR1 as SGDLS and CDR2 as YYNGEE. CDR3 length: 13 residues. CDR3 loop: CASSAGSSNTIYF. The DNA of the CDR3 is TGTGCCAGCAGCGCGGGGAGCTCAAACACCATATATTTT.

The chain recombines TRBV27 with TRBJ2-1; 7 positions match TRBD2. The V gene's germline CDR1 is MNHEY and CDR2 SMNVEV (reference sequence). Unmatched junction bases numbered 3, after V lost 3 bases and J lost 7 bases. The CDR3 runs to 13 residues. CDR3 in DNA: TGTGCCAGCAGTTTTTCTAGCGGAAATGAGCAGTTCTTC. Its protein product is CASSFSSGNEQFF.

The V call is TRBV7-9, the J call TRBJ1-3; D remains ambiguous. Trimming stripped 5 bases from V and 0 bases from J, with 14 bases between. The CDR3 is 16 residues long. From germline, CDR1 is SEHNR and CDR2 FQNEAQ (reference sequence). CDR3 DNA: TGTGCCAGCAGCGCCACAGTATTTTCCTCTGGAAACACCATATATTTT. It codes for CASSATVFSSGNTIYF.

This clone is a singleton in its sample. The chain recombines TRBV5-6 with TRBJ2-4; 10 bases are shared with TRBD2. V shed 1 base and J 7 bases; nucleotides not matched to a gene: 8. This CDR3 has 16 residues. The germline V gene encodes CDR1 SGHDT and CDR2 YYEEEE. Here the CDR3 DNA reads TGTGCCAGCAGCTTGACTAGCGGGGTGACTGGGAACATTCAGTACTTC. Protein: CASSLTSGVTGNIQYF.

The rearrangement uses TRBV7-6 and TRBJ2-2; D gene unclear. Germline V gene lookup returns CDR1 SGHVS and CDR2 FNYEAQ. This CDR3 spans 13 amino acids. The germline V and J ends were trimmed by 1 base and 8 bases, with 8 bases remaining between them. Written as DNA, the CDR3 is TGTGCCAGCAGCTTAGAGACGCGTGGGGAGCTGTTTTTT. Translated: CASSLETRGELFF. Based on the CDR3 plus reference TRBV7-6 and TRBJ2-2, the full variable domain is GAGVSQSPRYKVTKRGQDVALRCDPISGHVSLYWYRQALGQGPEFLTYFNYEAQQDKSGLPNDRFSAERPEGSISTLTIQRTEQRDSAMYRCASSLETRGELFFGEGSRLTVL.

The chain combines TRBV7-9 with TRBJ1-2; D ambiguous. This CDR3 region has 13 residues. Trimming stripped 2 bases from V and 3 bases from J, with 7 bases between. Germline V CDR1 and CDR2: SEHNR, FQNEAQ (reference sequence). DNA of the CDR3: TGTGCCAGCAGCTTATCCGGGGACTATGGCTACACCTTC. It encodes CASSLSGDYGYTF.

V gene TRBV28 combines with J gene TRBJ2-5; D tentatively fits TRBD1 or TRBD2 (7 bases each). Between the trimmed V and J ends, which lost 5 bases and 5 bases, there was a span of 15 bases. The CDR3 length is 14 residues. The germline CDR1 and CDR2 sequences are MDHEN and SYDVKM. Here the CDR3 DNA reads TGTGCCAGCAGTCTCCCCAGGGGGGGGGAGACCCAGTACTTC. Translated, it gives CASSLPRGGETQYF.

The chain links TRBV27 to TRBJ1-3; D unresolved. From germline, CDR1 is MNHEY and CDR2 SMNVEV (reference sequence). This CDR3 is built from 13 residues. Trimming left V 3 bases short and J 0 bases short, with 3 bases between. The CDR3 coding sequence is TGTGCCAGCAGTTTTATCTCTGGAAACACCATATATTTT. This encodes CASSFISGNTIYF.

The chain has TRBV5-1 and TRBJ2-7; 7 positions match TRBD1. Trimming removed 4 bases from V and 3 bases from J; junction bases left unmatched: 10. The germline gives CDR1 SGHRS, CDR2 YFSETQ. The CDR3 is 15 residues long. The CDR3 sequence is CASSLQGDYDYEQYF. DNA of the CDR3: TGCGCCAGCAGCCTTCAGGGGGATTATGACTACGAGCAGTACTTC. Full variable domain (missing parts from reference TRBV5-1 and TRBJ2-7): KAGVTQTPRYLIKTRGQQVTLSCSPISGHRSVSWYQQTPGQGLQFLFEYFSETQRNKGNFPGRFSGRQFSNSRSEMNVSTLELGDSALYLCASSLQGDYDYEQYFGPGTRLTVT.

The genes are TRBV3-1 (or the pseudogene TRBV3-2) and TRBJ2-7, with D tentatively TRBD1 (6 bases). The V and J ends lost 4 bases and 2 bases respectively, with 9 bases between them. Germline V gene lookup returns CDR1 LGHDT and CDR2 YNNKEL (reference sequence). The CDR3 sequence is 13 residues long. CDR3 amino acids: CASSLRGAYEQYF. The CDR3 nucleotides read TGTGCCAGCAGCCTCAGGGGAGCCTACGAGCAGTACTTC.

The rearrangement joins TRBV3-1 (or the pseudogene TRBV3-2) to TRBJ1-2, with TRBD1 matching over 7 bases. The CDR3 is 16 amino acids. V trimming: 0 bases; J trimming: 7 bases; junction bases outside the gene matches: 11. Germline CDR1 is LGHDT and CDR2 is YNNKEL (reference sequence). CDR3 protein: CASSQEGGGAYTGYTF. Written as DNA, the CDR3 is TGTGCCAGCAGCCAAGAAGGAGGGGGCGCTTACACTGGCTACACCTTC.